The entry below gives a single T cell receptor (beta chain) sequence along with its context. The antigen is not known. This specimen comes from a study of T-cell memory formation after mild COVID-19. TCRdb ran MiXCR on the 5' RACE reads and lists one entry per CDR3 protein. The table lists under 250,000 distinct CDR3 sequences, about 11% of them singletons. Study findings and constraints: Contracting CD4+ clones lay largely in CM and EM, with CD8+ ones residing in EMRA.

This CDR3 comprises 16 residues. Trimming removed 3 bases at V and 0 bases at J, with 11 bases between. Germline V gene data show CDR1 as KGHDR and CDR2 as SFDVKD. Source material: PBMCs or a T cell subset sorted from them (not recorded which). The source is a man aged 18-30 years who had mild COVID-19 (a few samples of this study predate the infection). Cell type and time point are not known. The V and J genes are TRBV24-1 and TRBJ2-1; D gene uncertain. CDR3 in amino acids: CATSDSDGASYNEQFF. In nucleotides, the CDR3 is TGTGCCACCAGTGATAGTGACGGAGCCTCCTACAATGAGCAGTTCTTC.